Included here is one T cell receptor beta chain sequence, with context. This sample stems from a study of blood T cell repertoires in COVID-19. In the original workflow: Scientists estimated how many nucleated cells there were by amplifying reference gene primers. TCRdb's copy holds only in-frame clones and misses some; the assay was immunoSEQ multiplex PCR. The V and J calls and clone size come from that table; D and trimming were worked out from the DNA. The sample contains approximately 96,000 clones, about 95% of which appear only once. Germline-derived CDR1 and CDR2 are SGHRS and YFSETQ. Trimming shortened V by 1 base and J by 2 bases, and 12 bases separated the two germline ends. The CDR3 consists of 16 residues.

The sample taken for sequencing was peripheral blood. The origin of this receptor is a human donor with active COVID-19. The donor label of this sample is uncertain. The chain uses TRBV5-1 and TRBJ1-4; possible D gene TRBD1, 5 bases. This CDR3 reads CASSLMGGQTNEKLFF. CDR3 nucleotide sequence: TGCGCCAGCAGCTTGATGGGGGGTCAGACTAATGAAAAACTGTTTTTT.